This TCR beta chain was captured by sequencing in a study of T cell responses to AZD1222 COVID-19 vaccine. The ends were cut back, 3 bases at V and 1 base at J, with 9 bases in the middle. The germline CDR1 and CDR2 sequences are MDHEN and SYDVKM. The CDR3 runs to 14 residues. The table came from immunoSEQ multiplex PCR; TCRdb's copy has only in-frame clones and leaves some out. The table includes 150,000 to 180,000 clones, roughly 90% detected once. The chain employs TRBV28 and TRBJ1-2, with D perhaps matching TRBD1 (5 bases). The specimen was peripheral blood, collected on day 0 of MenACWY control vaccination. The receptor was isolated from an adult in good health. The CDR3 is CASSFLGGNYGYTF. The DNA of the CDR3 is TGTGCCAGCAGTTTTCTTGGGGGTAACTATGGCTACACCTTC.